These T cell receptor beta chains were read from a single sample in a study of shared clonotypes between healthy human individuals. Clones were sequenced by immunoSEQ multiplex PCR, and TCRdb holds only the in-frame ones, with some missing. This sample yields 2,500,000 or so clones, of which roughly 93% are seen a single time; around 0.37% belongs to the top ten. The sample taken for sequencing was naive CD4+ T cells from PBMCs. These receptor sequences come from a man aged 18 to 30 in good health. Some clones in this sample may be carry-over from other donors' samples. The CDR3 runs from the conserved cysteine through the conserved F or W. A D gene is named only where the DNA matches it firmly.

CDR3nt	CDR3aa	j_gene	v_gene	d_gene
TGCGCCAGCAGCTCGGGGACAGGAGGTGGCTACACCTTC	CASSSGTGGGYTF	TRBJ1-2	TRBV5-1	TRBD1
TGTGCCAGCAGCGCGGACAGGTTTAATGAAAAACTGTTTTTT	CASSADRFNEKLFF	TRBJ1-4	TRBV2	TRBD1
TGCGCCAGCAGCTTGGACTATGGTTCGATGAACACTGAAGCTTTCTTT	CASSLDYGSMNTEAFF	TRBJ1-1	TRBV5-1	-
TGTGCCAGCAGTTACACGCAGAGCTCTGGGGCCAACGTCCTGACTTTC	CASSYTQSSGANVLTF	TRBJ2-6	TRBV6-5	-
TGTGCCAGTTGGTGGACTAGATCCTACGAGCAGTACTTC	CASWWTRSYEQYF	TRBJ2-7	TRBV6-6	TRBD2
TGTGCCACCGGGACTAGCGGCCAAGAGACCCAGTACTTC	CATGTSGQETQYF	TRBJ2-5	TRBV10-3	TRBD2
TGCGCCAGCACGAGGCAACCGGGTGAGACTGAAGCTTTCTTT	CASTRQPGETEAFF	TRBJ1-1	TRBV10-2	-
TGTGCCAGCAGCTTGAGCTCATCGACTCTCCAGCATTTT	CASSLSSSTLQHF	TRBJ1-5	TRBV7-9	-
TGTGCCAGCAGTGGTGAAGGATTAGTTCTAGCCAAAAACATTCAGTACTTC	CASSGEGLVLAKNIQYF	TRBJ2-4	TRBV2	-
TGTGCCTGGGGGGTACAGCTAAATCAGCCCCAGCATTTT	CAWGVQLNQPQHF	TRBJ1-5	TRBV30	-